The clone carrying this T cell receptor beta chain has only a few counts. The antigen remains unidentified. The record originates from a study of beta chain features in type 1 diabetes. General observations from the study: The study found that naive, central memory and Treg TCRB repertoires appeared more similar in patients than in healthy donors. Reduced insertions and increased deletions marked VDJ junctions in type 1 diabetes patients. All four CD4+ subsets of Type 1 diabetes patients contained TCRB CDR3s that were moderately but significantly shorter.

The CDR3 loop spans 15 amino acids. The sequenced template was cDNA made from the entire isolated RNA. About 3.57 million reads per sample on average were obtained from naive, central memory and regulatory T cell samples. TCRdb's copy holds only in-frame clones and misses some; the assay was immunoSEQ multiplex PCR. The sample carries roughly 330,000 clones, about 13% recorded once. Sorted populations all had greater than 98% purity. This receptor was taken from a woman aged 18-29 years with type 1 diabetes. The chain employs TRBV21-1 and TRBJ2-7; TRBD2, as called in the table, went unchecked against the DNA. TRBV21-1 is tagged as a pseudogene. The sequencing input was naive CD4+ T cells from blood. The CDR3 loop is CASSLRVAEAYEQYV. DNA of the CDR3: TGTGCCAGCAGCCTCCGGGTAGCGGAGGCCTACGAGCAGTACGTC.